Shown below are 24 T cell receptor beta chains from a single sample sequenced in a study of blood T cell repertoires in COVID-19. TCRdb's table, derived via immunoSEQ multiplex PCR, lists solely in-frame clones and lacks some. Here the sample spans roughly 220,000 clones, roughly 89% being singletons. Material: PBMCs or T cells enriched from blood (not recorded which). The receptor set was obtained from a woman aged 40 to 55 who had recovered from COVID-19.

V is TRBV9 and J is TRBJ2-1; maybe TRBD2 (6 bases). Trimming left V 1 base short and J 1 base short, with 12 bases between. Germline CDR1 SGDLS, CDR2 YYNGEE. The CDR3 sequence is 16 residues long. As DNA, the CDR3 is TGTGCCAGCAGCGTATCCGCGGGGATATCCTACAATGAGCAGTTCTTC. It encodes CASSVSAGISYNEQFF.

The chain employs TRBV27 and TRBJ1-5, with D uncertain. Trimming cost V 4 bases and J 3 bases, with 13 bases left between them. This CDR3 has 15 amino acids. Germline V gives CDR1 MNHEY, CDR2 SMNVEV (reference sequence). CDR3 loop: CASSSGEGYNQPQHF. CDR3 sequence (DNA): TGTGCCAGCAGTTCCGGGGAGGGCTACAATCAGCCCCAGCATTTT.

The chain joins TRBV10-3 to TRBJ2-1, with TRBD1 identical over 9 bases. Germline V gene data show CDR1 as ENHRY and CDR2 as SYGVKD. J was trimmed by 4 bases and V by 2 bases; bases with no gene match: 6. The CDR3 loop spans 16 amino acids. The CDR3 loop reads CAISEPGTGNYNEQFF. The CDR3 nucleotides are TGTGCCATCAGTGAGCCCGGGACAGGGAATTACAATGAGCAGTTCTTC.

This chain joins TRBV11-1 and TRBJ2-3; 7 nucleotides agree with TRBD2. Germline-derived CDR1 and CDR2 are SGHAT and FQDESV (reference sequence). CDR3 length: 16 residues. With 1 base clipped from V and 3 bases from J, the junction kept 7 bases outside the gene matches. The CDR3, as DNA: TGTGCCAGCAGCTTAGTAGGCGGGAGTCCGACAGATACGCAGTATTTT. Amino acid sequence: CASSLVGGSPTDTQYF.

V gene TRBV3-1 (or the pseudogene TRBV3-2) combines with J gene TRBJ1-1, with TRBD1 matching 7 bases. V lost 0 bases to trimming and J lost 10 bases; unmatched junction nucleotides: 8. In germline, CDR1 is LGHDT, CDR2 YNNKEL (reference sequence). The CDR3 length is 14 residues. The CDR3 DNA reads TGTGCCAGCAGCCAAGATGGTACAGGGGTCGTAGCTTTCTTT. It translates to CASSQDGTGVVAFF.

The chain has TRBV3-1 (or the pseudogene TRBV3-2) and TRBJ1-1, with TRBD1 matching over 7 bases. The J segment lost 5 bases and the V segment lost 1 base, leaving 1 base of the junction unmatched. From germline, CDR1 is LGHDT and CDR2 YNNKEL (reference sequence). The CDR3 covers 13 residues. The CDR3 sequence is CASSQGRGTEAFF. DNA for the CDR3: TGTGCCAGCAGCCAAGGCAGGGGGACTGAAGCTTTCTTT.

This sequence joins TRBV7-9 and TRBJ1-6; no clear D. With 3 bases removed from V and 5 bases from J, the gap between germline ends came to 8 bases. This CDR3 is 14 amino acids long. Germline CDR1 and CDR2: SEHNR and FQNEAQ (reference sequence). As DNA, the CDR3 is TGTGCCAGCAGCTTGGACTTGCATAATTCACCCCTCCACTTT. Protein product: CASSLDLHNSPLHF.

The chain recombines TRBV5-1 with TRBJ2-3; 7 positions agree with TRBD2. Germline CDR1 is SGHRS and CDR2 is YFSETQ. Trimming removed 0 bases from V and 1 base from J; junction bases left unmatched: 5. The CDR3 has 16 amino acids. As DNA, the CDR3 is TGCGCCAGCAGCTTGGGGACTAGGGAAGGCACAGATACGCAGTATTTT. Its protein product is CASSLGTREGTDTQYF.

This clone occurred a few times. The chain employs TRBV15 and TRBJ2-1, with unresolved D. In germline, CDR1 is LNHNV, CDR2 YYDKDF (reference sequence). The V end was cut by 1 base, the J end by 6 bases, with 7 bases between. CDR3 size: 13 residues. CDR3 in amino acids: CATSRAQVNEQFF. The CDR3 bases are TGTGCCACCAGCAGAGCCCAGGTCAATGAGCAGTTCTTC.

This clone was detected a few times. J is TRBJ1-2 and V is TRBV5-1; 10 bases line up with TRBD1. The V gene end was trimmed by 4 bases and the J gene end by 5 bases; junction bases not matched to a gene: 11. The CDR3 has 16 amino acids. CDR1 is SGHRS and CDR2 is YFSETQ in the germline V gene. As DNA, the CDR3 is TGCGCCAGCAGCCCCCCCGCCGGACAGGGGGAATATGGCTACACCTTC. Amino acid sequence: CASSPPAGQGEYGYTF. The full variable domain, completed using reference TRBV5-1 and TRBJ1-2, is KAGVTQTPRYLIKTRGQQVTLSCSPISGHRSVSWYQQTPGQGLQFLFEYFSETQRNKGNFPGRFSGRQFSNSRSEMNVSTLELGDSALYLCASSPPAGQGEYGYTFGSGTRLTVV.

This rearrangement joins TRBV24-1 to TRBJ1-2; the match to TRBD1 covers 9 bases. The germline CDR1 and CDR2 sequences are KGHDR and SFDVKD. The CDR3 is 13 residues long. J was trimmed by 7 bases and V by 9 bases; bases with no gene match: 8. CDR3 sequence reads: CATGGGQGFGYTF. CDR3 nucleotide sequence: TGTGCCACCGGCGGTGGACAGGGGTTTGGCTACACCTTC.

The rearrangement joins TRBV27 to TRBJ2-2; 8 bases line up with TRBD2. The V gene end was trimmed by 8 bases and the J gene end by 0 bases; junction bases not matched to a gene: 14. CDR1 and CDR2 (germline): MNHEY, SMNVEV (reference sequence). The CDR3 runs 18 residues. CDR3 residues: CASGNGGLAGPNTGELFF. The CDR3 nucleotides read TGTGCCAGCGGGAACGGTGGATTAGCGGGACCGAACACCGGGGAGCTGTTTTTT.

The chain joins TRBV18 to TRBJ1-1, with D perhaps matching TRBD1 (5 bases). Germline CDR1 reads KGHSH; CDR2 reads LQKENI. This CDR3 comprises 14 residues. The germline V and J ends were trimmed by 3 bases and 3 bases, with 11 bases remaining between them. CDR3 sequence (DNA): TGTGCCAGCTCACCGAACGGACATGACACTGAAGCTTTCTTT. Translated, it gives CASSPNGHDTEAFF.

This CDR3 is CASSNAFTAEAFF. CDR3 nucleotides: TGTGCCAGCAGCAACGCGTTTACTGCTGAAGCTTTCTTT. The chain has TRBV28 and TRBJ1-1; D unclear. CDR1 is MDHEN, CDR2 SYDVKM, per germline. The V end was cut by 6 bases, the J end by 6 bases, with 14 bases between. The CDR3 has 13 amino acids.

J is TRBJ1-1 and V is TRBV19, with D perhaps matching TRBD1 (5 bases). The germline gives CDR1 LNHDA, CDR2 SQIVND (reference sequence). Trimming removed 6 bases from V and 1 base from J, with 15 bases in between. The CDR3 sequence is 15 residues long. The CDR3 nucleotides read TGTGCCAGTAGCCTGAATGGACAACGGAACACTGAAGCTTTCTTT. Translated, it gives CASSLNGQRNTEAFF.

This clone was seen once. The CDR3: CATSVSVRAGSYNEQFF. In nucleotides, the CDR3 is TGTGCCACCAGTGTAAGTGTACGAGCGGGGTCCTACAATGAGCAGTTCTTC. V is TRBV24-1 and J is TRBJ2-1; 7 bases agree with TRBD2. J was trimmed by 1 base and V by 5 bases; bases with no gene match: 10. The CDR3 is 17 residues long. The germline V gene has CDR1 KGHDR and CDR2 SFDVKD.

The rearrangement uses TRBV5-5 and TRBJ1-2; the match to TRBD1 covers 7 bases. The junction had 16 bases not matched to a gene; V was cut back by 0 bases and J by 8 bases. CDR1 is SGHKS and CDR2 is YYEKEE in the germline V gene (reference sequence). This CDR3 comprises 17 residues. The CDR3 DNA sequence: TGTGCCAGCAGCTTGGTCCTAAATCAACAGGGGAAGTACGGCTACACCTTC. This translates into CASSLVLNQQGKYGYTF.

The chain uses TRBV27 and TRBJ2-1; D is unclear. The V end was cut by 6 bases, the J end by 4 bases, with 16 bases between. This CDR3 spans 15 amino acids. The germline gives CDR1 MNHEY, CDR2 SMNVEV (reference sequence). CDR3 in DNA: TGTGCCAGCAGCCGCCCTCTTGGGCAATACAATGAGCAGTTCTTC. It codes for CASSRPLGQYNEQFF.

Here the CDR3 DNA reads TGCGCCAGCAGCCAGGTGGCAGCGGGAAAAGAGACCCAGTACTTC. Translating gives CASSQVAAGKETQYF. The gene calls are TRBV4-1 and TRBJ2-5, with 7 nucleotides matching TRBD2. The CDR3 totals 15 residues. V lost 3 bases, J lost 3 bases, and 7 bases stayed unmatched. Germline CDR1 MGHRA, CDR2 YSYEKL.

This clone was counted only a few times. Other DNA sequences in the sample encode the same CDR3. The chain joins TRBV19 to TRBJ2-2; 7 bases are a match to TRBD1. The CDR3 runs 16 residues. Looked up from germline, CDR1 is LNHDA and CDR2 is SQIVND (reference sequence). V shed 1 base, J shed 0 bases, and the junction held 2 bases outside the gene matches. The CDR3 region has the DNA TGTGCCAGTAGTATAGGGGGGACAGCGAACACCGGGGAGCTGTTTTTT. It specifies CASSIGGTANTGELFF.

This clone occurred a few times. The chain is built from TRBV4-1 and TRBJ1-5; D is unclear. Germline V gene data show CDR1 as MGHRA and CDR2 as YSYEKL. V was pared by 5 bases and J by 3 bases, with 11 bases between. The CDR3 spans 14 residues. CDR3 region: CASSLQPNNQPQHF. The DNA for the CDR3 is TGCGCCAGCAGCTTACAGCCAAACAATCAGCCCCAGCATTTT.

This chain connects TRBV28 to TRBJ2-7; D gene ambiguous. Germline V CDR1 and CDR2: MDHEN, SYDVKM. Trimming left V 8 bases short and J 7 bases short, with 15 bases between. The CDR3 runs 12 residues. The CDR3 DNA reads as TGTGCCAGCGCCCGGGTTTTAAGGGAGCAGTACTTC. Translation: CASARVLREQYF.

The chain couples TRBV4-2 to TRBJ2-5, with D uncertain. Trimming left V 0 bases short and J 5 bases short, with 4 bases between. This CDR3 is 12 amino acids long. Per the germline V gene, CDR1 is LGHNA and CDR2 is YNFKEQ. The CDR3 here is CASSQDLETQYF. The CDR3 coding sequence is TGTGCCAGCAGCCAAGACCTGGAGACCCAGTACTTC.

This chain connects TRBV12-3 or TRBV12-4 to TRBJ1-2, with 7 bases lining up with TRBD1. Losses at the gene ends were 6 bases for V and 8 bases for J; bases not matched to a gene: 9. The CDR3 is made up of 13 amino acids. CDR3 DNA: TGTGCCAGCAGCCCTGGGACAGCTACGGGCTACACCTTC. The encoded protein is CASSPGTATGYTF.